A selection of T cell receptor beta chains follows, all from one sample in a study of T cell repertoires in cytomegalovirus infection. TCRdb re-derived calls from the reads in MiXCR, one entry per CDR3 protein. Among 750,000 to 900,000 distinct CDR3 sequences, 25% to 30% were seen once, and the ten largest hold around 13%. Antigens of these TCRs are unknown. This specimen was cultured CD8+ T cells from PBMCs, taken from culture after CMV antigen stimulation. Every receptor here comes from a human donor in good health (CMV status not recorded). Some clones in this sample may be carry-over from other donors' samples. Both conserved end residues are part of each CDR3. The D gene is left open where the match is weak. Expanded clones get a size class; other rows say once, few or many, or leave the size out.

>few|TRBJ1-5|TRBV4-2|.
TGTGCCAGCAGCCACGACCTGGCGAGCAATCAGCCCCAGCATTTT
CASSHDLASNQPQHF
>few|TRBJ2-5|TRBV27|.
TGTGCCAGCAGTTTGAGAGGGGCTGGACAGACCCAGTACTTC
CASSLRGAGQTQYF
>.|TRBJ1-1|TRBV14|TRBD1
TGTGCCAGCAAGGACCAGACAGGGGGAGGATGGGGCACTGAAGCTTTCTTT
CASKDQTGGGWGTEAFF
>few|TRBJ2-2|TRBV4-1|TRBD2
TGCGCCAGCAGCCAAGAGCCAGCGGGGGGGCTTAGCACCGGGGAGCTGTTTTTT
CASSQEPAGGLSTGELFF
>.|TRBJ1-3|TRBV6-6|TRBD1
TGTGCCAGCAGTTACTCGACAGGGGGAGGAAACACCATATATTTT
CASSYSTGGGNTIYF
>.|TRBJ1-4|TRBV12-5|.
TGTGCTAGTGGTCAAGACGGGGAAAAACTGTTTTTT
CASGQDGEKLFF
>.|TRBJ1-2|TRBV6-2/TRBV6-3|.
TGTGCCAGCAACCGAGGGACACTCTGGGTTTATGGCTACACCTTC
CASNRGTLWVYGYTF
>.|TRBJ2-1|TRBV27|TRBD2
TGTGCCAGCAGTATGCGAAGCGGGATTTACAATGAGCAGTTCTTC
CASSMRSGIYNEQFF
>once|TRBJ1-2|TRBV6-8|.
TGTGCCAGCAGTCCAGACAACACCGGGACACTCGGCTATGGCTACACCTTC
CASSPDNTGTLGYGYTF
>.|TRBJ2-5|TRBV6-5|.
TGTGCCAGCAGTTATCCCCCTGGGGAGACCCAGTACTTC
CASSYPPGETQYF
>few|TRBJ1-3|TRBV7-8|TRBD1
TGTGCCAGCAGCCCCGGACAGGGGGCTCTAAACACCATATATTTT
CASSPGQGALNTIYF
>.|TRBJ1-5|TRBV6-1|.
TGTGCCAGCAGTACGCCGGACAGCAATCAGCCCCAGCATTTT
CASSTPDSNQPQHF
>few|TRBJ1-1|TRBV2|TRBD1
TGTGCCAGCAGGGGACAGGGCCCGAGGGCGGACACTGAAGCTTTCTTT
CASRGQGPRADTEAFF
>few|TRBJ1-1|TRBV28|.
TGTGCCAGCAGTTTATTCCCGCCGGGGAGGGAGAACACTGAAGCTTTCTTT
CASSLFPPGRENTEAFF
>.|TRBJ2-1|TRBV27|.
TGTGCCAGCAGTTTAGGGGTAGAGGGCTACAATGAGCAGTTCTTC
CASSLGVEGYNEQFF
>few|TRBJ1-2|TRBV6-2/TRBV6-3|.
TGTGCCAGCAGTTACTCGAACCGGGGTTTGGATGGCTACACCTTC
CASSYSNRGLDGYTF
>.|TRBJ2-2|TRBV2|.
TGTGCTAACAGCATTGTACAACCCTCGGGCACCGGGGAGCTGTTTTTT
CANSIVQPSGTGELFF
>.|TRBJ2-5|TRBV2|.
TGTGCCAGCAGTGAAGAGGGGGGGCAAGAGACCCAGTACTTC
CASSEEGGQETQYF
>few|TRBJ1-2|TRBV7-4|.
TGTGCCAGCAGCTTGAAACAGGTTTTTCACTATGGCTACACCTTC
CASSLKQVFHYGYTF
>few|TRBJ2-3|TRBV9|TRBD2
TGTGCCAGCAGCGATCGACTAGCGGGGGGGAGTGCAGATACGCAGTATTTT
CASSDRLAGGSADTQYF
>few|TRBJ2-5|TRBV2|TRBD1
TGTGCCACCCTCGGGGACAGCGAAGAGACCCAGTACTTC
CATLGDSEETQYF
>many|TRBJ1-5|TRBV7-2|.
TGTGCCAGCAGCTCCAACCAAAATCAGCCCCAGCATTTT
CASSSNQNQPQHF
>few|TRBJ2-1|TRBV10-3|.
TGTGCCATCAGTGATCCTTTTGAGGGGTCCAATGAGCAGTTCTTC
CAISDPFEGSNEQFF
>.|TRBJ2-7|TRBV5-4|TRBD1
TGTGCCAGCAGCTTCCCAAGGACAGGGGAATCCTACGAGCAGTACTTC
CASSFPRTGESYEQYF
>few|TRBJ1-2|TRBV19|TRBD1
TGTGCCAGTACCCGAATGGCGGGACAGGGTAATGGCTACACCTTC
CASTRMAGQGNGYTF
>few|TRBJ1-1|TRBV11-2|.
TGTGCCAGCAGGGGGGAGAGGGGCAACACTGAAGCTTTCTTT
CASRGERGNTEAFF
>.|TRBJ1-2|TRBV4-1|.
TGCGCCAGCAGCCAAGTCATGGGGAACTATGGCTACACCTTC
CASSQVMGNYGYTF
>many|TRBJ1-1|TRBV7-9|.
TGTGCCAGCAGCTTCCATGGACGAGGGATAATGAACACTGAAGCTTTCTTT
CASSFHGRGIMNTEAFF
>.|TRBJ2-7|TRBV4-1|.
TGCGCCAGCAGCCAGCGGGACGGCGGAGGCGAGCAGTACTTC
CASSQRDGGGEQYF
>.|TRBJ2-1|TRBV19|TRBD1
TGTGTCAGTACACCCTGGGACAGGGCTTACGAGCAGTTCTTC
CVSTPWDRAYEQFF
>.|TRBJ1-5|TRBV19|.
TGTGCCAGTAGTATAGAAGGGGTGCAGCCCCAGCATTTT
CASSIEGVQPQHF
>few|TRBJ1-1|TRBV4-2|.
TGTGCCAGCAGCCAAGGGGGGGAACGGACTGAAGCTTTCTTT
CASSQGGERTEAFF
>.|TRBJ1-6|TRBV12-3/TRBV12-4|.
TGTGCCAGCAGTCCCGGGAGAGGGGGGACCTATAATTCACCCCTCCACTTT
CASSPGRGGTYNSPLHF
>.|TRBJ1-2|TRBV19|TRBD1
TGTGCCAGTACGGACAGGAGTTATGGCTACACCTTC
CASTDRSYGYTF
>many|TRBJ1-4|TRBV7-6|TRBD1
TGTGCCAGCAGCTTAAGGGACAGGGGAGAAAAACTGTTTTTT
CASSLRDRGEKLFF
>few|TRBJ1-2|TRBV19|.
TGTGCCAGTAGTATTCCGGGCGACGTCCGGGACCCCAAGGACTATGGCTACACCTTC
CASSIPGDVRDPKDYGYTF
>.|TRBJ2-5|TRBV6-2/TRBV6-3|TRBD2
TGTGCCAGCTACTCACGGGGGGGAGAGACCCAGTACTTC
CASYSRGGETQYF
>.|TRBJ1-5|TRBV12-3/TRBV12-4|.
TGTGCCAGCAGTCCGGGCAGGGTGATCAATCAGCCCCAGCATTTT
CASSPGRVINQPQHF
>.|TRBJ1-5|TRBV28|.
TGTGCCAGCAGTTTATTGTCCAGGACCCCCAAGCCCCAGCATTTT
CASSLLSRTPKPQHF
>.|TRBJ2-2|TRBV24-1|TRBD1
TGTGCCACCAGTGATCCGGACAGGGGAACCGGGGAGCTGTTTTTT
CATSDPDRGTGELFF
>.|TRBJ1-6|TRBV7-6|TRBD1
TGTGCCAGCAGCTTACCAGGGGGGGATTCACCCCTCCACTTT
CASSLPGGDSPLHF
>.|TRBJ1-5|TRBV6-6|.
TGTGCCAGCAATGGGCGTGGGGCAAATCAGCCCCAGCATTTT
CASNGRGANQPQHF